This T cell receptor (beta chain) was captured in a study of cytomegalovirus exposure and HLA in healthy donors. Use of 60 Vbeta and 13 Jbeta primers characterized the PCR. Sequencing was performed with immunoSEQ multiplex PCR; in TCRdb, only in-frame clones are kept and a portion is missing. The sample lists around 150,000 clones; roughly 80% were seen once. Whole-study findings and limits: TRBV6-2, TRBV6-3 and some other V segments were excluded as indistinguishable.

On this clone itself: The antigen is undetermined.

This CDR3 is 15 amino acids long. Trimming left V 5 bases short and J 4 bases short, with 17 bases between. Germline CDR1 is SEHNR and CDR2 is FQNEAQ (reference sequence). The origin of this receptor is a man aged 50 or older in good health and CMV-seropositive. The specimen was PBMCs. This rearrangement joins TRBV7-9 to TRBJ1-2; TRBD1 might be the D (6 bases). The CDR3, as DNA: TGTGCCAGCAGCACCCACAGGGAAGGGGCCTATGGCTACACCTTC. Protein: CASSTHREGAYGYTF.